This T cell receptor beta chain was sequenced in a study of spatial heterogeneity in lung cancer. Germline V CDR1 and CDR2: MDHEN, SYDVKM. This CDR3 has 15 residues. Trimming pared 5 bases from V and 5 bases from J, leaving 19 bases between. Time point in this sample: sample taken at primary tumor resection. Unsorted whole RNA samples from tumor, nontumor lung or frozen PBMC were sequenced. This clonotype was detected ten times or more. TCRdb passed the 5' RACE reads through MiXCR, listing each CDR3 protein once. This sample has almost 75,000 distinct CDR3 sequences, with less than 15% found just once.

The J gene is TRBJ2-7, the V gene TRBV28; tentatively, D is TRBD1 (6 bases). The sequence was collected from a male donor with early-stage non-small cell lung cancer. The sequencing used PBMCs, collected at surgery. CDR3 DNA: TGTGCCAGCAGTCCCAGGGGTGTAGTGCAGGACGAGCAGTACTTC. Its translation: CASSPRGVVQDEQYF. The full variable domain, rest sourced from reference TRBV28 and TRBJ2-7, is DVKVTQSSRYLVKRTGEKVFLECVQDMDHENMFWYRQDPGLGLRLIYFSYDVKMKEKGDIPEGYSVSREKKERFSLILESASTNQTSMYLCASSPRGVVQDEQYFGPGTRLTVT.